A selection of T cell receptor beta chains follows, all from one sample in a study of blood T cell repertoires in COVID-19. Assay: immunoSEQ multiplex PCR; the TCRdb copy retains only in-frame clones and omits some. The sample records around 250,000 clones, more than 65% being singletons. Input material: PBMCs or T cells enriched from blood (not recorded which). The receptors were gathered from a man aged 45-65 years who had recovered from COVID-19. CDR3s include the opening cysteine and the closing phenylalanine or tryptophan. Fields, in order: V gene, J gene, clone size, D gene, CDR3 DNA, CDR3 protein. A D gene is named only where the DNA matches it firmly. Not every row has a clone size; where given, it reads once, few, many or a size class.

>TRBV7-2|TRBJ1-3|NA|NA
TGTGCCAGCAGCTTATCCTATGGAAACACCATATATTTT
CASSLSYGNTIYF
>TRBV27|TRBJ1-1|NA|NA
TGTGCCAGCAGTTGGGGCAGGGAGAGGAAGGGGGACACTGAAGCTTTCTTT
CASSWGRERKGDTEAFF
>TRBV19|TRBJ2-2|NA|TRBD1
TGTGCCAGTAGTAGGTTCGGGGACAGGAGCACCGGGGAGCTGTTTTTT
CASSRFGDRSTGELFF
>TRBV24-1|TRBJ1-5|NA|NA
TGTGCCGCCTTACGGGGGAATAGCAATCAGCCCCAGCATTTT
CAALRGNSNQPQHF
>TRBV4-3|TRBJ1-3|once|NA
TGCGCCAGCAGCCAAGCTTCTGGAAACACCATATATTTT
CASSQASGNTIYF
>TRBV30|TRBJ2-2|few|TRBD2
TGTGCCTGGAGACGCGGGAGGGGGACCGGGGAGCTGTTTTTT
CAWRRGRGTGELFF
>TRBV7-2|TRBJ1-5|NA|NA
TGTGCCAGCCAGAGGGAAGGGGGAAGCAATCAGCCCCAGCATTTT
CASQREGGSNQPQHF
>TRBV7-9|TRBJ1-3|NA|NA
TGTGCCAGTAAGAGATCCTCTGGAAACACCATATATTTT
CASKRSSGNTIYF
>TRBV9|TRBJ1-3|NA|TRBD1
TGTGCCAGCAGCCGGACAGGGGAAGGAAACACCATATATTTT
CASSRTGEGNTIYF
>TRBV11-2|TRBJ1-1|few|NA
TGTGCCAGCGGCAGCGATATGAACACTGAAGCTTTCTTT
CASGSDMNTEAFF
>TRBV7-2|TRBJ2-1|NA|TRBD1
TGTGCCAGCAGCTTGCGGACAGGGGGTAGGAATGAGCAGTTCTTC
CASSLRTGGRNEQFF
>TRBV11-2|TRBJ2-2|NA|NA
TGTGCCAGCAGCCTCCGGGACTTTAACACCGGGGAGCTGTTTTTT
CASSLRDFNTGELFF
>TRBV23-1|TRBJ2-1|NA|TRBD1
TGCGCCAGCAGTAGACAGGGGGCCTGTTACAATGAGCAGTTCTTC
CASSRQGACYNEQFF
>TRBV19|TRBJ2-3|NA|TRBD2
TGTGCCAGTGATAGCGGGGGTCGCACAGATACGCAGTATTTT
CASDSGGRTDTQYF
>TRBV2|TRBJ1-2|NA|NA
TGTGCCAGCAGCACTCTAAACTATGGCTACACCTTC
CASSTLNYGYTF
>TRBV19|TRBJ2-7|NA|TRBD1
TGTGCCAGTAGTTCAAGGACAGGCAACTACGAGCAGTACTTC
CASSSRTGNYEQYF
>TRBV5-6|TRBJ2-5|NA|NA
TGTGCCAGCAGCTGGGGGCCTGGTCGGGGGACCCAGTACTTC
CASSWGPGRGTQYF
>TRBV28|TRBJ1-5|once|TRBD1
TGTGCCAGCAGGTCGACAGGGGGTAATTCCTATCAGCCCCAGCATTTT
CASRSTGGNSYQPQHF
>TRBV6-5|TRBJ2-1|NA|NA
TGTGCCAGCAACCGAGATGCTCAGGGTTCCAATGAGCAGTTCTTC
CASNRDAQGSNEQFF
>TRBV19|TRBJ1-2|NA|NA
TGTGCCAGTAGTATAGAGGGCCACTATGGCTACACCTTC
CASSIEGHYGYTF
>TRBV18|TRBJ2-5|NA|TRBD2
TGTGCCAGCTTCGGTGGACTAGCGGGGCAAGAGACCCAGTACTTC
CASFGGLAGQETQYF
>TRBV5-1|TRBJ2-2|NA|TRBD1
TGCGCCAGCAGCTGGACAGGGGGCACCGGGGAGCTGTTTTTT
CASSWTGGTGELFF
>TRBV11-3|TRBJ2-2|NA|NA
TGTGCCAGCAGCCTCACGGCCCTTTGGGGAGACACCGGGGAGCTGTTTTTT
CASSLTALWGDTGELFF
>TRBV27|TRBJ1-1|NA|NA
TGTGCCAGCAGTCCGAGGACTTTCCGAAGCAAAGAAGCTTTCTTT
CASSPRTFRSKEAFF
>TRBV5-1|TRBJ2-7|NA|NA
TGCGCCAGCAGCTTTCAACCGGGACACTCCTACGAGCAGTACTTC
CASSFQPGHSYEQYF
>TRBV3-1/TRBV3-2|TRBJ2-1|NA|TRBD2
TGTGCCAGCAGCCGAACTAGCGGGGGGCCAGGATCGCGAAATGAGCAGTTCTTC
CASSRTSGGPGSRNEQFF
>TRBV6-5|TRBJ1-3|NA|NA
TGTGCCAGCAGTTACTCGGGAGGGGGAGGAAACACCATATATTTT
CASSYSGGGGNTIYF
>TRBV12-5|TRBJ2-7|few|NA
TGTGCTAGTGGTTTGGTACGTACAGGGAGCTACGAGCAGTACTTC
CASGLVRTGSYEQYF
>TRBV6-2/TRBV6-3|TRBJ1-6|NA|NA
TGTGCCAGCAGTTACAGAGGGTCTAATTCACCCCTCCACTTT
CASSYRGSNSPLHF
>TRBV6-2/TRBV6-3|TRBJ1-1|NA|NA
TGTGCCAGCAGTTACGAGGGGGACACTGAAGCTTTCTTT
CASSYEGDTEAFF
>TRBV14|TRBJ2-7|NA|NA
TGTGCCAGCAGCCAAGTAGCCCCCTACGAGCAGTACTTC
CASSQVAPYEQYF
>TRBV27|TRBJ1-5|NA|NA
TGTGCCAGCAGTACAACCAATAATCAGCCCCAGCATTTT
CASSTTNNQPQHF
>TRBV5-4|TRBJ1-5|NA|NA
TGTGCCAGCAGCTTGGCCGGACTCTTCGAAAGGGATCAGCCCCAGCATTTT
CASSLAGLFERDQPQHF
>TRBV27|TRBJ2-7|NA|TRBD1
TGTGCCAGCAGGGGGACAGGGGTTGTCGAGCAGTACTTC
CASRGTGVVEQYF
>TRBV29-1|TRBJ1-2|NA|NA
TGCAGCGTTGCCGAAAGGGGTGGCTATGGCTACACCTTC
CSVAERGGYGYTF
>TRBV19|TRBJ1-5|NA|NA
TGTGCCAGTAGTATCTGGCAGGGAAGGGATCAGCCCCAGCATTTT
CASSIWQGRDQPQHF
>TRBV10-1|TRBJ1-4|NA|TRBD1
TGCGCCAGCAGTGGGGACAGTGAAAAACTGTTTTTT
CASSGDSEKLFF
>TRBV5-1|TRBJ1-1|NA|NA
TGCGCCAGCAGCTTGGGAGATTTGAACACTGAAGCTTTCTTT
CASSLGDLNTEAFF
>TRBV20-1|TRBJ1-2|NA|TRBD1
TGCAGTGCTAGTCCCACAGGGGGTCCTGGCTACACCTTC
CSASPTGGPGYTF
>TRBV25-1|TRBJ2-3|once|TRBD2
TGTGCCAGCAGTGGGGGGGGGACGCAGTATTTT
CASSGGGTQYF
>TRBV18|TRBJ2-2|NA|NA
TGTGCCAGCTCGTTCGGGGTCACGAACACCGGGGAGCTGTTTTTT
CASSFGVTNTGELFF
>TRBV6-5|TRBJ1-3|NA|NA
TGTGCCAGCAGGGGGGAGGGACTGGGAAACACCATATATTTT
CASRGEGLGNTIYF